This TCR beta chain was recorded in a study of long-term antiretroviral therapy in people with HIV. Study at large: Sampling started about a decade before the 2015 immediate-ART recommendation.

Notes on the study in general: Blood dates from the mid-2000s to the late 2010s, possibly under older ART regimens.

V lost 4 bases to trimming and J lost 4 bases; unmatched junction nucleotides: 5. The germline V gene has CDR1 SGHAT and CDR2 FQNNGV. CDR3 size: 15 residues. A note on this clone: Its target is not known.

Assay version v3.0 of immunoSEQ was used, and it was run at survey level. Clones were sequenced by immunoSEQ multiplex PCR, and TCRdb holds only the in-frame ones, with some missing. The sample holds 20,000 to 25,000 clones; around 84% are singletons and the top ten take 19%. Sequencing used unsorted PBMCs, obtained 0.1 years before starting antiretroviral therapy. This TCR derives from a man between 18 and 29 years old with HIV. This chain joins TRBV11-2 and TRBJ2-1; 9 nucleotides match TRBD2. CDR3 protein: CASSSRTSAYNEQFF. The CDR3 DNA follows: TGTGCCAGCAGCTCCCGGACTAGCGCGTACAATGAGCAGTTCTTC.